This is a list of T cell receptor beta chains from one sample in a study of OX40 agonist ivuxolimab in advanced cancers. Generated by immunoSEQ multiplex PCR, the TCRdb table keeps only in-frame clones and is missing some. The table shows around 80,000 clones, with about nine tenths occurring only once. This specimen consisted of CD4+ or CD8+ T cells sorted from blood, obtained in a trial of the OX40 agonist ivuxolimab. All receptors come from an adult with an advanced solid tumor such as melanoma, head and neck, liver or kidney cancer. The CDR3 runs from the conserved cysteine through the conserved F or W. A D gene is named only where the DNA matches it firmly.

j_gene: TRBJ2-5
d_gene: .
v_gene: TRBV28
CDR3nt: TGTGCCAGCAGCCCGCCTCTGCCAGGGGTACAAGAGACCCAGTACTTC
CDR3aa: CASSPPLPGVQETQYF

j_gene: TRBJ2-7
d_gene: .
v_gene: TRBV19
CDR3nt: TGTGCCAGTTCCGCCCAATACGGCTCCTACGAGCAGTACTTC
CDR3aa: CASSAQYGSYEQYF

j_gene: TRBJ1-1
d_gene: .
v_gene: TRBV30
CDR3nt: TGTGCCTGGAGTGTACCCGGTCAGCGAAGTACTGAAGCTTTCTTT
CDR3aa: CAWSVPGQRSTEAFF

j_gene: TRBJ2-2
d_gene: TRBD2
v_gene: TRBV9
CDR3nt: TGTGCCAGCAGCGCGGGACTAGCGGGACATTTTGGGGAGCTGTTTTTT
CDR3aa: CASSAGLAGHFGELFF

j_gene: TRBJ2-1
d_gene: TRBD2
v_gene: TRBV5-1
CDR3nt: TGCGCCAGCAGCCTCGGGAGGAATGGTGAGCAGTTCTTC
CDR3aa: CASSLGRNGEQFF

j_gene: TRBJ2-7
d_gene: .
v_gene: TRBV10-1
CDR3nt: TGCGCCAGCAGTGAATCGACACTCTACGAGCAGTACTTC
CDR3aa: CASSESTLYEQYF

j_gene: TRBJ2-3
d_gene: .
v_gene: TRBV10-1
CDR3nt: TGCGCCAGCAGTGAGGTCCGGGCCACAGATACGCAGTATTTT
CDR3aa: CASSEVRATDTQYF

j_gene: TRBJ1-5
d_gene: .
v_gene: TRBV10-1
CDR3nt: TGCGCCAGCAGTGATGGTTCGGCCGATCAGCCCCAGCATTTT
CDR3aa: CASSDGSADQPQHF

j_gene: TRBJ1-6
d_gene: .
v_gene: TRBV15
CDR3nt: TGTGCCGCGAGCCGTGAGGGATTAAATAATTCACCCCTCCACTTT
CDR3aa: CAASREGLNNSPLHF

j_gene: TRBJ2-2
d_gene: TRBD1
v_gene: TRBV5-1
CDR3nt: TGCGCCAGCAGCTTAGGGACAGCGAACACCGGGGAGCTGTTTTTT
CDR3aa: CASSLGTANTGELFF